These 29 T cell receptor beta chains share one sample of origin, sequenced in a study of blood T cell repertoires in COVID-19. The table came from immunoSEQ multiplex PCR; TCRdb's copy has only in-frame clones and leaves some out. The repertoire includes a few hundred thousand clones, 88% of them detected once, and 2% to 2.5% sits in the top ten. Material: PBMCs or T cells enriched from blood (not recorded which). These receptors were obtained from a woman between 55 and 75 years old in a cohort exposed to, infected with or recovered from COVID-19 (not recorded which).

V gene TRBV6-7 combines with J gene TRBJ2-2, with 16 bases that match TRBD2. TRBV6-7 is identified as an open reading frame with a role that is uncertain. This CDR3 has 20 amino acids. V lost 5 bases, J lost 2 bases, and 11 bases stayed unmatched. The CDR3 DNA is TGTGCCAGCAGTAAACCCGGGACTAGCGGGAGGGACGTTAACACCGGGGAGCTGTTTTTT. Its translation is CASSKPGTSGRDVNTGELFF.

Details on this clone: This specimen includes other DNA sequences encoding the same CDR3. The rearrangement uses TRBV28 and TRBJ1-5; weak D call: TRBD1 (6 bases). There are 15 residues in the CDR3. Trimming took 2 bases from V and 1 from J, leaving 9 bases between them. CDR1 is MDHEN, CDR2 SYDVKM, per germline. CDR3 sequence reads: CASSLGGQSNQPQHF. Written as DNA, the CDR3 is TGTGCCAGCAGTTTAGGTGGACAGAGCAATCAGCCCCAGCATTTT.

The CDR3 reads CSVEDGQGDEKLFF. The CDR3 DNA is TGCAGCGTTGAAGATGGACAGGGTGATGAAAAACTGTTTTTT. The chain combines TRBV29-1 with TRBJ1-4; TRBD1 matches 8 bases. Trimming at V came to 0 bases and at J to 6 bases, leaving 3 bases not matched to a gene. The germline CDR1 and CDR2 sequences are SQVTM and ANQGSEA. This CDR3 spans 14 amino acids.

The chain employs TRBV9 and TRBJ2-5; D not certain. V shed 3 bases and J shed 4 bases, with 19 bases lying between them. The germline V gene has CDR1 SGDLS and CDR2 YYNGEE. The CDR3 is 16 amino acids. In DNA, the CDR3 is TGTGCCAGCAGCGCATTCGGCGGCTACGGGTCAGAGACCCAGTACTTC. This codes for CASSAFGGYGSETQYF.

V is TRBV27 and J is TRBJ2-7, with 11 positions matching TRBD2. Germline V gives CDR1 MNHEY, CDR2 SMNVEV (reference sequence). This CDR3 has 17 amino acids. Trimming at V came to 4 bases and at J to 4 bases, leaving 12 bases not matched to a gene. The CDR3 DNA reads TGTGCCAGCAGTTACCGACCAGGGGTAGCGGGAGGGTACGAGCAGTACTTC. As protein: CASSYRPGVAGGYEQYF.

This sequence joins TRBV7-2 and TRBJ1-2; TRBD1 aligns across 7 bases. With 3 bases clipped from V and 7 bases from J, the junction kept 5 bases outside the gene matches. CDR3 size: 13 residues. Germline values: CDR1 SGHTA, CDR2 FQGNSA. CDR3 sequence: CASSFPGGRGYTF. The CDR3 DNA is TGTGCCAGCAGCTTCCCAGGGGGTCGTGGCTACACCTTC.

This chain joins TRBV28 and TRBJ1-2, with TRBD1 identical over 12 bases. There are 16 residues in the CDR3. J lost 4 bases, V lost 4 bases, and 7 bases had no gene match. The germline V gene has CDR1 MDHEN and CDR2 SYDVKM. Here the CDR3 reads CASSSGTGGFGYGYTF. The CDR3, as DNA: TGTGCCAGCAGTTCCGGGACAGGGGGCTTTGGCTATGGCTACACCTTC.

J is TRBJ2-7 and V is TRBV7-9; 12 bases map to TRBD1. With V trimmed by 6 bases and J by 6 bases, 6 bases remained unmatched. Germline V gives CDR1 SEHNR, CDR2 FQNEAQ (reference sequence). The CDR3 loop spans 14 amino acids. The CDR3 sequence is CASRLLGQGAEQYF. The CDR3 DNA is TGTGCCAGCAGACTCTTGGGACAGGGGGCCGAGCAGTACTTC.

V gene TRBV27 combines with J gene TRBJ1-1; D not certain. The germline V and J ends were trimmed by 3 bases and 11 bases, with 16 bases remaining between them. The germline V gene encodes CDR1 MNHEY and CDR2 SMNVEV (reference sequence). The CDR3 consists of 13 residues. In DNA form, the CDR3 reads TGTGCCAGCAGTTTTAACCGGGTACAAGGTGCTTTCTTT. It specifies CASSFNRVQGAFF.

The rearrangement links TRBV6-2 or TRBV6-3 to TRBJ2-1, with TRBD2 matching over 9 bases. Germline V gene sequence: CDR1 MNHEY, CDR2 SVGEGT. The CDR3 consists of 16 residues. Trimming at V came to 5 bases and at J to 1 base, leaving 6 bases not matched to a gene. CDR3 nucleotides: TGTGCCAGCAGTGCTAGCGGGAAAAGATCCTACAATGAGCAGTTCTTC. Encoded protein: CASSASGKRSYNEQFF.

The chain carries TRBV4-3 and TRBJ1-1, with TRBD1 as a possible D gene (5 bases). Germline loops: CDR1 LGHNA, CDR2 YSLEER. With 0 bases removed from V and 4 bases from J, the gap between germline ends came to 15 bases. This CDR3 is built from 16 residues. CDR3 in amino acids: CASSQDLTGELTEAFF. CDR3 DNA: TGCGCCAGCAGCCAAGATCTAACAGGTGAACTCACTGAAGCTTTCTTT.

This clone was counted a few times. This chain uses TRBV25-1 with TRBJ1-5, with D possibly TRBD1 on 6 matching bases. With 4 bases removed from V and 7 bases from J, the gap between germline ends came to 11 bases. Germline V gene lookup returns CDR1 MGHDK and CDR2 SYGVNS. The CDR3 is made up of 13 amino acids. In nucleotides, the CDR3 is TGTGCCAGCAGTGGACAGGTCGGGCAGCCCCAGCATTTT. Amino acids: CASSGQVGQPQHF. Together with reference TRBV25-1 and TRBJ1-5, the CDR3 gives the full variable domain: EADIYQTPRYLVIGTGKKITLECSQTMGHDKMYWYQQDPGMELHLIHYSYGVNSTEKGDLSSESTVSRIRTEHFPLTLESARPSHTSQYLCASSGQVGQPQHFGDGTRLSIL.

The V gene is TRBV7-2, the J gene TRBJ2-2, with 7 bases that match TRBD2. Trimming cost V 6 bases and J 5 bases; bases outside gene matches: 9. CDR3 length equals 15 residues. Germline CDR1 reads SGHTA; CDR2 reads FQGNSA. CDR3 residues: CASSSSGMATGELFF. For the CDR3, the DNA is TGTGCCAGCAGTTCAAGCGGGATGGCAACCGGGGAGCTGTTTTTT.

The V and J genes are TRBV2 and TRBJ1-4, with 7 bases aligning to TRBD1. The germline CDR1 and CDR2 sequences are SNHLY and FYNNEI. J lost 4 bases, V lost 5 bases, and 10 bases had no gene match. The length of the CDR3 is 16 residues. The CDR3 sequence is CASSPPRTGSNEKLFF. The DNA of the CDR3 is TGTGCCAGCAGTCCCCCAAGGACAGGCAGTAATGAAAAACTGTTTTTT.

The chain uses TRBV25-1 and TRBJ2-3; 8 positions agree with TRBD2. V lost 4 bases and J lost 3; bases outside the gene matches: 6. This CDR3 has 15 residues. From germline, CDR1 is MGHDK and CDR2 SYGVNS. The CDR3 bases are TGTGCCAGCAGTGTCGCCGGGAGGGTGACAGATACGCAGTATTTT. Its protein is CASSVAGRVTDTQYF.

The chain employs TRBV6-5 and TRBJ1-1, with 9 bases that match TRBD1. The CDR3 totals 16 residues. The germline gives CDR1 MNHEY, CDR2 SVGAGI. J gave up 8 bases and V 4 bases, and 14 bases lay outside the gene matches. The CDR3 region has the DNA TGTGCCAGCAGTTCCCAGAGATCAAACAGGGGGCGGGAAGCTTTCTTT. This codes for CASSSQRSNRGREAFF.

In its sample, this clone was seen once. The CDR3 DNA reads TGTGCCAGCAGCGAAGCGGCGGGAGTACCCTACGAGCAGTACTTC. It translates to CASSEAAGVPYEQYF. The rearrangement joins TRBV27 to TRBJ2-7; 7 bases fit TRBD2. The V gene's germline CDR1 is MNHEY and CDR2 SMNVEV (reference sequence). The length of the CDR3 is 15 residues. The J segment lost 2 bases and the V segment lost 6 bases, leaving 10 bases of the junction unmatched.

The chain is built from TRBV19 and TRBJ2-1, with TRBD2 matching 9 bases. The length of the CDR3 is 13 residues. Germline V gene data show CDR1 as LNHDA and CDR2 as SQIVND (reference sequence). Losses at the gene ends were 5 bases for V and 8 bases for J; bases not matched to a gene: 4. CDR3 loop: CASSEIAGDEQFF. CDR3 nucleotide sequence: TGTGCCAGTAGTGAAATAGCGGGAGATGAGCAGTTCTTC.

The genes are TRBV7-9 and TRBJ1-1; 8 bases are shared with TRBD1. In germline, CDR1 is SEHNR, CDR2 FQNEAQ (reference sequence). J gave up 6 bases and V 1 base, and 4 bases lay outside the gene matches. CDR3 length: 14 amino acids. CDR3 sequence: CASSLGQGFAEAFF. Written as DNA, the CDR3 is TGTGCCAGCAGCTTAGGACAGGGGTTCGCTGAAGCTTTCTTT.

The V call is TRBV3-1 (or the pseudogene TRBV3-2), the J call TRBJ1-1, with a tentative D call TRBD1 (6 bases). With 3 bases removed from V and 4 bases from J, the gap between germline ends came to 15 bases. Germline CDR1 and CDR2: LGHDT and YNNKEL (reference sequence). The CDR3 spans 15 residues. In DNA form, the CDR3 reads TGTGCCAGCAGCCAGGGAGACAGGTTTGGCACTGAAGCTTTCTTT. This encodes CASSQGDRFGTEAFF.

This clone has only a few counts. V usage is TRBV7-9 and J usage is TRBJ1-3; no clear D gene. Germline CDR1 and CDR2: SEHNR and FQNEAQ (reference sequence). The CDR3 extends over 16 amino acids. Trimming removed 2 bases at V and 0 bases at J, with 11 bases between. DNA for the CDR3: TGTGCCAGCAGCTTACGGAGGAGTAGCTCTGGAAACACCATATATTTT. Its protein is CASSLRRSSSGNTIYF.

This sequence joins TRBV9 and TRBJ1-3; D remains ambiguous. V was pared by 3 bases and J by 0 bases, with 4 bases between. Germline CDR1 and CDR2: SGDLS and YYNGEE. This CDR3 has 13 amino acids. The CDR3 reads CASSALSGNTIYF. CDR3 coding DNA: TGTGCCAGCAGCGCCCTCTCTGGAAACACCATATATTTT.

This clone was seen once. CDR3 sequence: CASSGTFGGSNEQFF. The CDR3 bases are TGTGCCAGCAGCGGAACGTTTGGGGGGAGCAATGAGCAGTTCTTC. The chain has TRBV7-2 and TRBJ2-1; D possibly corresponds to TRBD2 (6 bases). Germline V CDR1 and CDR2: SGHTA, FQGNSA. The CDR3 is 15 residues long. Trimming stripped 5 bases from V and 6 bases from J, with 17 bases between.

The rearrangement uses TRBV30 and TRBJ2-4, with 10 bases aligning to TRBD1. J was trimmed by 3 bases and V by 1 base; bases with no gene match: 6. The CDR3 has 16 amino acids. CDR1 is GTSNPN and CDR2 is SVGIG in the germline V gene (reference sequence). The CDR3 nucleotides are TGTGCCTGGAGTGAGACAGGGGGCTTTAGCAAAAACATTCAGTACTTC. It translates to CAWSETGGFSKNIQYF.

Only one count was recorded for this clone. This chain's CDR3 is CASSLAHSSYNSPLHF. The CDR3 nucleotides read TGCGCCAGCAGCTTGGCCCACAGCTCCTATAATTCACCCCTCCACTTT. The rearrangement uses TRBV5-1 and TRBJ1-6; D uncertain. From germline, CDR1 is SGHRS and CDR2 YFSETQ. V was pared by 0 bases and J by 0 bases, with 7 bases between. The CDR3 is 16 amino acids. Using reference TRBV5-1 and TRBJ1-6 for the parts outside the CDR3, the full variable domain is KAGVTQTPRYLIKTRGQQVTLSCSPISGHRSVSWYQQTPGQGLQFLFEYFSETQRNKGNFPGRFSGRQFSNSRSEMNVSTLELGDSALYLCASSLAHSSYNSPLHFGNGTRLTVT.

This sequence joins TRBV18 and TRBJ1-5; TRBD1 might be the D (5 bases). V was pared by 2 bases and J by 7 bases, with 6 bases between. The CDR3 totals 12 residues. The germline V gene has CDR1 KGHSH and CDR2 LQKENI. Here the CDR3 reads CASSPGGQPQHF. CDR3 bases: TGTGCCAGCTCACCAGGGGGGCAGCCCCAGCATTTT.

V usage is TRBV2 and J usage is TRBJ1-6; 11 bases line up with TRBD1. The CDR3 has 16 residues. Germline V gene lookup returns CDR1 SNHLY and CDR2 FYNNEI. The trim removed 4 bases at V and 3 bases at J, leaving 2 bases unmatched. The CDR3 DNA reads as TGTGCCAGCAGTGGGACAGGGGGCCGCTATAATTCACCCCTCCACTTT. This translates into CASSGTGGRYNSPLHF.

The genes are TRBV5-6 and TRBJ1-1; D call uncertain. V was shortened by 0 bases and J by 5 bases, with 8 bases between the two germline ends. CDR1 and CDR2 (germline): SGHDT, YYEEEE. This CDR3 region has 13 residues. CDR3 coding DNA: TGTGCCAGCAGCTTGGCCGTGGAGACTGAAGCTTTCTTT. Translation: CASSLAVETEAFF.

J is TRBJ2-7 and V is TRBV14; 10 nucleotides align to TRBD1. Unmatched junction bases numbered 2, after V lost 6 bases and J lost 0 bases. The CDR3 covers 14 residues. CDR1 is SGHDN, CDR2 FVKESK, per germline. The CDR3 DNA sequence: TGTGCCAGCAGTCGACAGGGGGCCTCCTACGAGCAGTACTTC. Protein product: CASSRQGASYEQYF.